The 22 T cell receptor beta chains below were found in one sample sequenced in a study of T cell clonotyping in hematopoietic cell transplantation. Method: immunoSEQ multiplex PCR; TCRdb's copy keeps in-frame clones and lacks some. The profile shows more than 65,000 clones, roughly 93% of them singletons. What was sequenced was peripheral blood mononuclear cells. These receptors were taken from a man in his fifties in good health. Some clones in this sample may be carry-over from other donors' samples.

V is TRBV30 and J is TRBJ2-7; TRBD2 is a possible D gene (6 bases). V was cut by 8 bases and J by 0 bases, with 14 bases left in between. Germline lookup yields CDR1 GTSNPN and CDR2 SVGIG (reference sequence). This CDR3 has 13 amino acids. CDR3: CAGGDFNSYEQYF. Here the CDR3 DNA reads TGTGCCGGTGGGGACTTCAACTCCTACGAGCAGTACTTC.

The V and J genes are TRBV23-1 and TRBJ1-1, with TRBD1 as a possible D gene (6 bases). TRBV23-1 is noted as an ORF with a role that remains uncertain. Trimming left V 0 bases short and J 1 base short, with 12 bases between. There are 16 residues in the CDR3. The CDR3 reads CASSQSWAGANTEAFF. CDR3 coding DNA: TGCGCCAGCAGTCAATCGTGGGCAGGGGCGAACACTGAAGCTTTCTTT.

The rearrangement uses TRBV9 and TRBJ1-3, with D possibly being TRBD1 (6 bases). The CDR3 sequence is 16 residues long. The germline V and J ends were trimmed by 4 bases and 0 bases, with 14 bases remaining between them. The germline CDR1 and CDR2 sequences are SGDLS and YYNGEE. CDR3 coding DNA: TGTGCCAGCAGCTCGCAGACAGGACACTCTGGAAACACCATATATTTT. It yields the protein CASSSQTGHSGNTIYF.

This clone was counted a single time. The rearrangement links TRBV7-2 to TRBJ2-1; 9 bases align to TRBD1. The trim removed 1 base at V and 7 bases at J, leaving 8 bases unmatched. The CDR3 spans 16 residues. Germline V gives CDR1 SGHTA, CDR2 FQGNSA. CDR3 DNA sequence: TGTGCCAGCAGCTTAGATGGGCCCGGGACAGGGAATGAGCAGTTCTTC. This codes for CASSLDGPGTGNEQFF.

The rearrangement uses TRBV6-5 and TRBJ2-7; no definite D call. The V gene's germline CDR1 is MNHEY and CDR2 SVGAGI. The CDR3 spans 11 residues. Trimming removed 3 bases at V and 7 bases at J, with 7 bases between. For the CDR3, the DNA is TGTGCCAGCAGTTATGTAGGGGAGCAGTACTTC. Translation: CASSYVGEQYF.

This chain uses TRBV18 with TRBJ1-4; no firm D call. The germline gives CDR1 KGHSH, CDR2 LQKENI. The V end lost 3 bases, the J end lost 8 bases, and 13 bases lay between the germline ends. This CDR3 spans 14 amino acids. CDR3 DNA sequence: TGTGCCAGCTCACCGTGGACGGGAGTGGAAAAACTGTTTTTT. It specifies CASSPWTGVEKLFF.

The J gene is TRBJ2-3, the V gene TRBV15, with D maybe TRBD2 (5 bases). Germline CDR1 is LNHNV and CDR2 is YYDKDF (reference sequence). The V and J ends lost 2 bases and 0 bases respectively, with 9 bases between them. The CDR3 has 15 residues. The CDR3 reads CATSRPSSSTDTQYF. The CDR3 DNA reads TGTGCCACCAGCAGACCTAGCAGCAGCACAGATACGCAGTATTTT.

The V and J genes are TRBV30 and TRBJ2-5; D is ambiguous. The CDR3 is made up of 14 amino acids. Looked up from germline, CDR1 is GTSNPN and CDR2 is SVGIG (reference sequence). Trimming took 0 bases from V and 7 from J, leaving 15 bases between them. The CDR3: CAWSVPIGFRTQYF. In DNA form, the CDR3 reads TGTGCCTGGAGTGTACCAATCGGATTCAGGACCCAGTACTTC.

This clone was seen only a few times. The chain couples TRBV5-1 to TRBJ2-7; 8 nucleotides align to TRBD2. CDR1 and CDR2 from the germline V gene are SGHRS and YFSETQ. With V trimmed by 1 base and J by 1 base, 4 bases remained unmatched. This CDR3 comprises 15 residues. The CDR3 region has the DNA TGCGCCAGCAGCTTGACGGGAGGGACGTCCTACGAGCAGTACTTC. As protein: CASSLTGGTSYEQYF.

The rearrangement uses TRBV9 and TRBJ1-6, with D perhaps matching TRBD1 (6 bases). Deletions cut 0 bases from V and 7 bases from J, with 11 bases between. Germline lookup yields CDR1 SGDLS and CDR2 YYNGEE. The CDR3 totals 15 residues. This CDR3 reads CASSVARGGNSPLHF. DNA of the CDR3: TGTGCCAGCAGCGTAGCGCGGGGGGGCAATTCACCCCTCCACTTT.

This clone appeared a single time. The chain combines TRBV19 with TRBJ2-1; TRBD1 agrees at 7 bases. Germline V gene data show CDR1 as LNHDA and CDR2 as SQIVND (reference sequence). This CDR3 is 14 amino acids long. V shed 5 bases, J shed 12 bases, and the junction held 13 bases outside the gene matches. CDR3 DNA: TGTGCCAGTAGTCTCGGACAGGCCGGGGATGGGCAGTTCTTC. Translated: CASSLGQAGDGQFF.

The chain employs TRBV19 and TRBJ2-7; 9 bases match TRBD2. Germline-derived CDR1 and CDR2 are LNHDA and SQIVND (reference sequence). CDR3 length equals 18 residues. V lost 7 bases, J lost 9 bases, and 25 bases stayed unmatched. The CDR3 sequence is CASISDRTPRASGTRQYF. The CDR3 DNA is TGTGCCAGTATTTCCGACAGGACCCCTCGAGCTAGCGGGACCCGGCAGTACTTC.

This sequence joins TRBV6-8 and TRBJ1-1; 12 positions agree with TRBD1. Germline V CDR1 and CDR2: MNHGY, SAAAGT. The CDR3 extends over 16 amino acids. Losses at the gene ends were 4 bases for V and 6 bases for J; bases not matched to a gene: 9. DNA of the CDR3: TGTGCCAGCAGTTCCTTCGGGACAGGGGGCGCCCCTGAAGCTTTCTTT. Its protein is CASSSFGTGGAPEAFF.

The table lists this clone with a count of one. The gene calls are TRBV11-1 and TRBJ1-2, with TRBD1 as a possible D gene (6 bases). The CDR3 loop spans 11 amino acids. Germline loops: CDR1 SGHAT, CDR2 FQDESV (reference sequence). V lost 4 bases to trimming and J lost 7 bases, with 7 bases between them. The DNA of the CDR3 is TGTGCCAGCAGCTCCAGGGGTGGCTACACCTTC. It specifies CASSSRGGYTF.

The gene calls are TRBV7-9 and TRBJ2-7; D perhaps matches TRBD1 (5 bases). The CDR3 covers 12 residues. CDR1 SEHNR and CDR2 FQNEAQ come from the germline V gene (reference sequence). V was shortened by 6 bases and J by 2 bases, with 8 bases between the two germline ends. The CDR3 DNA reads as TGTGCCAGCAGTATAGGGGCCTACGAGCAGTACTTC. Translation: CASSIGAYEQYF.

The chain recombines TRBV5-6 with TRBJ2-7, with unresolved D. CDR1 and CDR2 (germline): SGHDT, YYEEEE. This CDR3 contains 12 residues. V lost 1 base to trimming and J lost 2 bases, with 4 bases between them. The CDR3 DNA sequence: TGTGCCAGCAGCTTGCAGGCCTACGAGCAGTACTTC. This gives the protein CASSLQAYEQYF.

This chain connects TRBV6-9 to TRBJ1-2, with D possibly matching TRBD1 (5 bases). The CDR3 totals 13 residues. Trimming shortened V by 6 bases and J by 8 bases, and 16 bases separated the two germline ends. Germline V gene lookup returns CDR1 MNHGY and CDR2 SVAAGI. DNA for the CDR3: TGTGCCAGCAGCCGCGGGACCCGATTAGGCTACACCTTC. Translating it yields CASSRGTRLGYTF.

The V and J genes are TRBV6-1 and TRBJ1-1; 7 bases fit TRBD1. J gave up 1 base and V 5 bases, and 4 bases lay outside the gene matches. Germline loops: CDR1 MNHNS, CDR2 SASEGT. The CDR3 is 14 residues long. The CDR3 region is CASSSQGGNTEAFF. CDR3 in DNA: TGTGCCAGCAGTTCCCAGGGGGGGAACACTGAAGCTTTCTTT.

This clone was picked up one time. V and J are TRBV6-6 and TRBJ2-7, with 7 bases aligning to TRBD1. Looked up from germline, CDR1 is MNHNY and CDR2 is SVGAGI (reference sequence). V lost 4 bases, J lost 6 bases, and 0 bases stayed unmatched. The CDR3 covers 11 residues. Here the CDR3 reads CASSSGGEQYF. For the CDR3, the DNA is TGTGCCAGCAGTTCAGGGGGCGAGCAGTACTTC.

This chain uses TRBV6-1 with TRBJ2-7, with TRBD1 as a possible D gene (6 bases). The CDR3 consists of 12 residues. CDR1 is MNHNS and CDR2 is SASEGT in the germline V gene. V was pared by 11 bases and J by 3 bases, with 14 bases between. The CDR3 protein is CAVGQLGYEQYF. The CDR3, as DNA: TGTGCCGTCGGACAGCTTGGCTACGAGCAGTACTTC.

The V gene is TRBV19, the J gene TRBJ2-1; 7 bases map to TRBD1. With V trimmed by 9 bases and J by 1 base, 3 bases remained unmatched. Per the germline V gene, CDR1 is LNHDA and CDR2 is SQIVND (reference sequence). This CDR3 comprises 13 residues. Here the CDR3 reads CASGTVSYNEQFF. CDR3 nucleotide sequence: TGTGCCAGCGGGACAGTGTCCTACAATGAGCAGTTCTTC. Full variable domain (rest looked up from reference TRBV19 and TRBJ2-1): DGGITQSPKYLFRKEGQNVTLSCEQNLNHDAMYWYRQDPGQGLRLIYYSQIVNDFQKGDIAEGYSVSREKKESFPLTVTSAQKNPTAFYLCASGTVSYNEQFFGPGTRLTVL.

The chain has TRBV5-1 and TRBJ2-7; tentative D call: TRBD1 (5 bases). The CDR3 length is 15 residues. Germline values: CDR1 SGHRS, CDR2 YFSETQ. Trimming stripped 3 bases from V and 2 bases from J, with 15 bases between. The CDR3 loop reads CASSSITQGAYEQYF. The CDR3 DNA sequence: TGCGCCAGCAGCTCCATTACCCAGGGCGCCTACGAGCAGTACTTC.